This TCR beta chain appears in the sequencing data of a study of blood T cell repertoires in COVID-19 (dated by TCRdb to about 2020). With regard to the full study: Collaborator samples came from the United States, Italy and Spain and covered acute and convalescent phases of COVID-19. The prospective study material was composed of cDNA or gDNA derived from T cells, B-cell-depleted T cells, or PBMCs. Deeply sampled blood TCRbeta repertoires from subjects exposed to, actively infected with, or recovered from COVID-19 were included in the dataset. The repertoires were released in a freely available public database meant as a resource for research on the immune response to SARS-CoV-2. The samples were drawn from two sources: the first 160 participants of the ongoing ImmuneRACE study, and 1,254 subjects contributed by 6 global collaborators. Sample metadata almost always included a de-identified subject ID, COVID-19 status, age in years and sex. Where HLA class I and class II types were available, the types were taken from metadata supplied by the sample provider, not from assay-based typing.

TCRbeta CDR3 regions were amplified from genomic DNA by means of the immunoSEQ Assay, a bias-controlled multiplex PCR. As for the authors' bioinformatics: Within the assay, amplification of reference gene primers was used to estimate how many nucleated cells each sample contained. To quantify the absolute abundance of each unique TCRbeta CDR3 rearrangement, sequence reads were collapsed and filtered. For each sample, productive Simpson clonality was calculated as the square root of Simpson's diversity index over productive rearrangements. TCRdb obtained this table from immuneACCESS and retained in-frame rearrangements with V and J assigned. These tables miss some clones; where compared with another copy, unresolved V genes account for less than half of the shortfall, and the remainder is unexplained. V and J calls and clone size are as listed in that table; D and trimming were resolved from the DNA. Recorded for this sample are 210,000 or so clones; roughly 85% of them occurred a single time. Roughly 5% of the sample belongs to the ten largest clones.

One collaborating source in Seattle enrolled patients during active infection and followed them longitudinally through the course of disease. Whole blood was collected in K2EDTA tubes by collaborating institutions according to the institutions' own protocols. Collaborator samples were shipped for TCRbeta analysis as frozen whole blood, isolated PBMCs, or DNA extracted from either sample type. Note on this clone: This clone's antigen is unknown. The record has no base qualities; no much larger clone is one base away.

The paper's findings and limits, for the study overall: The amount of clinical and demographic metadata varied by source and participant and was provided uncurated.

The source is a man aged 45-60 years with COVID-19, enrolled during active disease. The specimen sequenced was peripheral blood.

The nucleotide sequence reads as follows: TGCGCCAGCAGTGCCGGTAACTATGGCTACACCTTC. Translated, it reads CASSAGNYGYTF. The rearrangement combines TRBV23-1 with TRBJ1-2, with the D gene too uncertain to name. TRBV23-1 is sorted into the ORF group, with uncertain function. V is reduced by 5 bases and J by 1 base, leaving a spacing of 5 bases between them. Reading from cysteine to phenylalanine, the CDR3 counts 12 amino acids. The read is trimmed to its CDR3 DNA, 36 bases read in frame from base 1.